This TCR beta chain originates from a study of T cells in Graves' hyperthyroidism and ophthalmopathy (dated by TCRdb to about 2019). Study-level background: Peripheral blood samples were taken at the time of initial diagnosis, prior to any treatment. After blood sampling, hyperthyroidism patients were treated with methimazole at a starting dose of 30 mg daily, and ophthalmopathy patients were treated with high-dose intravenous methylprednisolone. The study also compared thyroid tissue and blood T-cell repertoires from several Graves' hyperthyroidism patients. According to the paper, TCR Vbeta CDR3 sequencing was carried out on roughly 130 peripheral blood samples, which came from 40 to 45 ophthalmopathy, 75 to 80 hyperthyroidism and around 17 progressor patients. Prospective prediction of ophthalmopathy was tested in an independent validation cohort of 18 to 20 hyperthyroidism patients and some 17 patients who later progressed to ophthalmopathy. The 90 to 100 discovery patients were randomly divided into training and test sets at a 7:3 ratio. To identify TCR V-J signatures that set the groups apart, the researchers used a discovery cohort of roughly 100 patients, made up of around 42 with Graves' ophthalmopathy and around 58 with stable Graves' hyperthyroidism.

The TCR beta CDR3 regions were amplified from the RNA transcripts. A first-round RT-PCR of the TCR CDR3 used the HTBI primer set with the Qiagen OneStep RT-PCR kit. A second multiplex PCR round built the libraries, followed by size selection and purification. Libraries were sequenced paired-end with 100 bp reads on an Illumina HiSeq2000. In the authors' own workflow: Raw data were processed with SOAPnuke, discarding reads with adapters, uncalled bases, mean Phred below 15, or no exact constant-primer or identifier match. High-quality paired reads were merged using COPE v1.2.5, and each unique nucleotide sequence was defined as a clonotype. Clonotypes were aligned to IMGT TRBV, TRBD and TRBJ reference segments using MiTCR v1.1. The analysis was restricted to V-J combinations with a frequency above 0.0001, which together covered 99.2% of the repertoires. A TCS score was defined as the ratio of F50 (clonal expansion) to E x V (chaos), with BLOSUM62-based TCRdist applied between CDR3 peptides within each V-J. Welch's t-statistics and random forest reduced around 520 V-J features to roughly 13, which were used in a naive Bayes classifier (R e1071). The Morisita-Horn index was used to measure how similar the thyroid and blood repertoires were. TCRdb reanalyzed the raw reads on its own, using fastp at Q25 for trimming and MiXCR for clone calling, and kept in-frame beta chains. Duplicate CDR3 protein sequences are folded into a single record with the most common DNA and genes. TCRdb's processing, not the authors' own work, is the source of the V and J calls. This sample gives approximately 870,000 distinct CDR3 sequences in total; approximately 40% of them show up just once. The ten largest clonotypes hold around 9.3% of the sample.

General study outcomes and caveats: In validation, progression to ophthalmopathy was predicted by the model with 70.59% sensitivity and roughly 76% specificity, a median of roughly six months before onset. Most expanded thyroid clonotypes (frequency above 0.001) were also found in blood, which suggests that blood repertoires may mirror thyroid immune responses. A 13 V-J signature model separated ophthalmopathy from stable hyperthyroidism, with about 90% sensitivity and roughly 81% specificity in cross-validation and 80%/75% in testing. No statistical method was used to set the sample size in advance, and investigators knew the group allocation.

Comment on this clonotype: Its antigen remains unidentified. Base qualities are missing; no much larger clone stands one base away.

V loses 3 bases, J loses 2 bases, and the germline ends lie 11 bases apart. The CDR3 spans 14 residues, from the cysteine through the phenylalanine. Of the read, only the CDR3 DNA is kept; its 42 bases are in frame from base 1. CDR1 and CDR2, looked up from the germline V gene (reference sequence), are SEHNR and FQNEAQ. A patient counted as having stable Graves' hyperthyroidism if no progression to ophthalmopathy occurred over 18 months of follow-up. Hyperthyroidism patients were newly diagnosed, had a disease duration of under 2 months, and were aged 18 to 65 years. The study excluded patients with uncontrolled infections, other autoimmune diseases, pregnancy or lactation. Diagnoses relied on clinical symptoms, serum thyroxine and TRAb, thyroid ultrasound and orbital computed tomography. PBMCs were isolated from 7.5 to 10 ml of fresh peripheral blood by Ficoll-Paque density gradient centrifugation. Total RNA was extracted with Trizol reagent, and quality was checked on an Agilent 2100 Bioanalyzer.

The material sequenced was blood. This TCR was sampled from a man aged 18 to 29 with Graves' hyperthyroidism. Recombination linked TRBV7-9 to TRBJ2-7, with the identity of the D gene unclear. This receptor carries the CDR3 CASSFFGRPYEQYF. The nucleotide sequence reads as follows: TGTGCCAGCAGCTTTTTTGGACGGCCCTACGAGCAGTACTTC.